The source of this T cell receptor beta chain is a study of shared clonotypes between healthy human individuals. Study findings and constraints: Since donors were few, the genetic and exposure-history diversity represented was limited.

Deletions cut 2 bases from V and 5 bases from J, with 13 bases between. Germline V CDR1 and CDR2: SGHRS, YFSETQ. The CDR3 has 14 amino acids. Repertoires were generated with immunoSEQ multiplex PCR, while TCRdb's copy carries only in-frame clones and drops some. The table has nearly 1,000,000 clones, approximately 80% seen once. To note about this clone: Its antigen is currently unknown.

The sequencing sample was made of memory CD4+ T cells sorted from blood. Sample subset: CD45RA-negative fraction. The chain is built from TRBV5-1 and TRBJ1-2, with D uncertain. The origin of this receptor is a man aged 18 to 30 in good health. CDR3 DNA: TGCGCCAGCAGCTTATCCCAGGTCCAGTATGGCTACACCTTC. The encoded protein is CASSLSQVQYGYTF.